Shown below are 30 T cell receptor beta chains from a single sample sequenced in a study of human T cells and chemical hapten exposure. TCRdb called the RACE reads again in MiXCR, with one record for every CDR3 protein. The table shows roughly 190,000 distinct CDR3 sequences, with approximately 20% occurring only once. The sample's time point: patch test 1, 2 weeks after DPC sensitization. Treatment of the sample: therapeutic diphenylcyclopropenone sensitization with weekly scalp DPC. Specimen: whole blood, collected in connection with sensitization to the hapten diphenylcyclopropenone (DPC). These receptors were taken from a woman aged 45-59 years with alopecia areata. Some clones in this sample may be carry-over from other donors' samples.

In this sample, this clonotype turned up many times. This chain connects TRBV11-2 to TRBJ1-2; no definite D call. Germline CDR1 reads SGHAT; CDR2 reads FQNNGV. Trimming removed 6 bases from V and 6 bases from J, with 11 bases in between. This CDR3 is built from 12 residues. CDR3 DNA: TGTGCCAGCAGGGACGGACGGAATGGCTACACCTTC. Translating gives CASRDGRNGYTF.

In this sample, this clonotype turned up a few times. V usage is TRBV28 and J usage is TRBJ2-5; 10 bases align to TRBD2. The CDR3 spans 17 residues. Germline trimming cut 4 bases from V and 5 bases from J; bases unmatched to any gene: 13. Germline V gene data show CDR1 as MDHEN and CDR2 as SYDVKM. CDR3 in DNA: TGTGCCAGCAGTTCTCCCAGCGGGAGGGCCGGCGGGGAGACCCAGTACTTC. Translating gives CASSSPSGRAGGETQYF.

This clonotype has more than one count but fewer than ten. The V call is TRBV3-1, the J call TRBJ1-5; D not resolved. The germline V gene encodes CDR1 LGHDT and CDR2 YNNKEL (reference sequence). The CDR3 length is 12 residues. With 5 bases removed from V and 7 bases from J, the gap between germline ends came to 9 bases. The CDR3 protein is CASSMTGQPQHF. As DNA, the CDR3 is TGTGCCAGCAGCATGACCGGCCAGCCCCAGCATTTT.

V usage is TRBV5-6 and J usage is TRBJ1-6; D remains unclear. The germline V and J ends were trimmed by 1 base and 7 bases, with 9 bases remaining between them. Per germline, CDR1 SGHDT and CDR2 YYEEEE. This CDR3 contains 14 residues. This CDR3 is CASSLPTVNSPLHF. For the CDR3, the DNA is TGTGCCAGCAGCTTGCCCACAGTGAATTCACCCCTCCACTTT.

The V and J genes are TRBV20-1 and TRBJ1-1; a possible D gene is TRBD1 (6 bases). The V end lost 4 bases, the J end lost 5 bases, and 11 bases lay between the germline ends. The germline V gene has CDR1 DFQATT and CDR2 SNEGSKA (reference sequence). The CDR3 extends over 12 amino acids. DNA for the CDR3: TGCAGTGCTACGAACAGGGATACTGAAGCTTTCTTT. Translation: CSATNRDTEAFF.

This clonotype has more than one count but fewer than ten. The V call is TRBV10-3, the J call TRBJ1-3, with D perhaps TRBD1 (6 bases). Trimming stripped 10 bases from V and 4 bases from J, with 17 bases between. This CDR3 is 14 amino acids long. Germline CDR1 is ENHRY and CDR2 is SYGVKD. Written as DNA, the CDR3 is TGTGCCACCATCACCCCCGGGACAGGAAACACCATATATTTT. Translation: CATITPGTGNTIYF.

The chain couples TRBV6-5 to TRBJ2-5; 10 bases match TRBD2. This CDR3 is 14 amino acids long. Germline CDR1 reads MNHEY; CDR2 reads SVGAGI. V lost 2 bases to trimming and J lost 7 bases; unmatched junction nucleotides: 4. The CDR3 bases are TGTGCCAGCAGTTACAGCGGGAGGGCCGGGACCCAGTACTTC. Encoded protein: CASSYSGRAGTQYF.

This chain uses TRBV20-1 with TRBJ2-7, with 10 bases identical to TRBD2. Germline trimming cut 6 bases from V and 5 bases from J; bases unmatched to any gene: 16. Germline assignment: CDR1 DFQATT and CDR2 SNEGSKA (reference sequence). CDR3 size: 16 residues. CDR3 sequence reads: CSARLAGAPGGHEQYF. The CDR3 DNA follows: TGCAGTGCCCGGCTAGCGGGAGCCCCAGGGGGTCACGAGCAGTACTTC.

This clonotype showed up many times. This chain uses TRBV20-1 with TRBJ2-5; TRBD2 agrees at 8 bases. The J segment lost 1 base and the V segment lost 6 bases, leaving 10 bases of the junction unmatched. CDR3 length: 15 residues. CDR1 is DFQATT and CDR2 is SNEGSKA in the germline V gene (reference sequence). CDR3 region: CSAIPQRERQETQYF. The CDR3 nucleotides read TGCAGTGCCATACCCCAGCGGGAGCGCCAAGAGACCCAGTACTTC.

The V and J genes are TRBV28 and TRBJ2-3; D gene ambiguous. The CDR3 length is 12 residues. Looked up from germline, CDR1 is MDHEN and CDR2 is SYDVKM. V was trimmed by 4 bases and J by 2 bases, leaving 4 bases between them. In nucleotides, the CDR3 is TGTGCCAGCAGTTCCGTCACAGATACGCAGTATTTT. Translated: CASSSVTDTQYF.

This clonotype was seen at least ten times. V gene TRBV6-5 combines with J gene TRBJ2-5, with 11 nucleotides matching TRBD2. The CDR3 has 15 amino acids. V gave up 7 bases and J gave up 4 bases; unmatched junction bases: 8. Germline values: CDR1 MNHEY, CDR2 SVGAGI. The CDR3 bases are TGTGCCAGCACCCGGGCTAGCGGGAGGTTAGAGACCCAGTACTTC. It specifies CASTRASGRLETQYF.

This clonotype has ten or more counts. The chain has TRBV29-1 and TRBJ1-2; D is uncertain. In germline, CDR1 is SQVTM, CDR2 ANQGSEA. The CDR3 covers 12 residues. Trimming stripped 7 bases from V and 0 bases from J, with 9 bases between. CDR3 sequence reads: CSGTGTNYGYTF. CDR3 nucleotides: TGCAGCGGTACCGGGACTAACTATGGCTACACCTTC.

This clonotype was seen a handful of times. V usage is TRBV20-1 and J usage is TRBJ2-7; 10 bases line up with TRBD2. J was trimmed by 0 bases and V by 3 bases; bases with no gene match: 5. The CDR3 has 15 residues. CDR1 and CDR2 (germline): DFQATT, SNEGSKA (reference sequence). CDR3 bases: TGCAGTGCTAGTGGGGGACTAGCGCTCTCCTACGAGCAGTACTTC. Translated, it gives CSASGGLALSYEQYF.

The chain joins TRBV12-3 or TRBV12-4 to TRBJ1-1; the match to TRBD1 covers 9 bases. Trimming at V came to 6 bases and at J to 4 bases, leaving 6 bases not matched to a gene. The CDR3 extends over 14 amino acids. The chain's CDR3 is CASSLQGAATEAFF. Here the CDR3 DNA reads TGTGCCAGCAGCCTACAGGGGGCGGCCACTGAAGCTTTCTTT.

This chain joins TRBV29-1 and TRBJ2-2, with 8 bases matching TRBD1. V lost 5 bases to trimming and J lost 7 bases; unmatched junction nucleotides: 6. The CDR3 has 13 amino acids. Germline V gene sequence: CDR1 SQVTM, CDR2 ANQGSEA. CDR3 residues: CSVRPTGGGELFF. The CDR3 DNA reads TGCAGCGTTAGACCTACAGGGGGCGGGGAGCTGTTTTTT.

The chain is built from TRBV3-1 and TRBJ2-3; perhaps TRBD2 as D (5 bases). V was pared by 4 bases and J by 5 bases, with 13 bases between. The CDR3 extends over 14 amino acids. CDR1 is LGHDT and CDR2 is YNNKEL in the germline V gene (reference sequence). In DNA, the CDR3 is TGTGCCAGCAGCCTCATCCGGGGAAGAGATACGCAGTATTTT. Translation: CASSLIRGRDTQYF.

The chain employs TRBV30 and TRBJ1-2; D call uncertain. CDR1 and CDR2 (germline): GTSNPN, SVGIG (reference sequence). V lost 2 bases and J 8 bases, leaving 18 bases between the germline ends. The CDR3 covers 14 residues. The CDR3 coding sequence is TGTGCCTGGAGTCTGACGGACGCTACTCGAGGCTACACCTTC. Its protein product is CAWSLTDATRGYTF. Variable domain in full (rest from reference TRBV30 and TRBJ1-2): SQTIHQWPATLVQPVGSPLSLECTVEGTSNPNLYWYRQAAGRGLQLLFYSVGIGQISSEVPQNLSASRPQDRQFILSSKKLLLSDSGFYLCAWSLTDATRGYTFGSGTRLTVV.

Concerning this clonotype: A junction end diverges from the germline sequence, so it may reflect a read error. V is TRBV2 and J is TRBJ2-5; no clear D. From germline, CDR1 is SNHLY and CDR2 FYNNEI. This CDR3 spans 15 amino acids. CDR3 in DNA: TGTGCCAGCAGTGAACGGTATAGGGTCCAAGAGACCCAGCACTTC. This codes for CASSERYRVQETQHF. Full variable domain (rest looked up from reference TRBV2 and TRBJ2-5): EPEVTQTPSHQVTQMGQEVILRCVPISNHLYFYWYRQILGQKVEFLVSFYNNEISEKSEIFDDQFSVERPDGSNFTLKIRSTKLEDSAMYFCASSERYRVQETQHFGPGTRLLVL.

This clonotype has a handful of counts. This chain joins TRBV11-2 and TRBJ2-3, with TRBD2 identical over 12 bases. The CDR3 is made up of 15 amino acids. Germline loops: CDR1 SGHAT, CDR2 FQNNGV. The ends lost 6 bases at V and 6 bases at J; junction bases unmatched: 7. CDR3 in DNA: TGTGCCAGCAGACCAACTAGCGGGAGGCCGGATACGCAGTATTTT. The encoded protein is CASRPTSGRPDTQYF.

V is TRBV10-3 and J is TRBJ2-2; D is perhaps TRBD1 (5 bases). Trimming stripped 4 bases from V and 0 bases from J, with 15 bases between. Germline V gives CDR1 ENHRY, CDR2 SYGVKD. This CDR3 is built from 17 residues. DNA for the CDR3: TGTGCCATCAGTGGGAAAGACGACAGTCCGAACACCGGGGAGCTGTTTTTT. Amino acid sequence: CAISGKDDSPNTGELFF.

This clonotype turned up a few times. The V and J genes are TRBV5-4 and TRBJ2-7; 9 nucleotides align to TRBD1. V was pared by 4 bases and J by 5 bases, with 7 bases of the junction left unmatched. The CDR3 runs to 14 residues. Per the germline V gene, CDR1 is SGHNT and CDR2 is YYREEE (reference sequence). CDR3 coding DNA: TGTGCCAGCAGCAGGGGACAGGGAGTAGACGAGCAGTACTTC. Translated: CASSRGQGVDEQYF.

This CDR3 is CSAAPELSNQPQHF. Written as DNA, the CDR3 is TGCAGTGCTGCCCCCGAGTTAAGCAATCAGCCCCAGCATTTT. V gene TRBV20-1 combines with J gene TRBJ1-5; no firm D call. This CDR3 contains 14 residues. The germline gives CDR1 DFQATT, CDR2 SNEGSKA (reference sequence). Trimming shortened V by 5 bases and J by 1 base, and 12 bases separated the two germline ends.

Here the CDR3 DNA reads TGTGCCAGCAGGATTAACAGGGTAACTGAAGCTTTCTTT. Its protein is CASRINRVTEAFF. The chain couples TRBV6-2 or TRBV6-3 to TRBJ1-1; weak D call: TRBD1 (6 bases). The CDR3 is 13 residues long. V was cut by 6 bases and J by 5 bases, with 13 bases left in between. Looked up from germline, CDR1 is MNHEY and CDR2 is SVGEGT.

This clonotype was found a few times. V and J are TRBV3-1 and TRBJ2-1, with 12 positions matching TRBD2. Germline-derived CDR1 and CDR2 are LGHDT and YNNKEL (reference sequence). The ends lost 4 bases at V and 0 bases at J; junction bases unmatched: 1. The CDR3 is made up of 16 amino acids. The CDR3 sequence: CASSRTSGISYNEQFF. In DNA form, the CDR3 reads TGTGCCAGCAGCCGGACTAGCGGGATCTCCTACAATGAGCAGTTCTTC.

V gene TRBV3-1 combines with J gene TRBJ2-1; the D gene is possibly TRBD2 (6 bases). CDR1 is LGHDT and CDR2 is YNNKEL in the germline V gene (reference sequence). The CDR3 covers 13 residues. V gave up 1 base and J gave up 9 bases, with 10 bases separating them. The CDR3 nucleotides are TGTGCCAGCAGCCAAGTCGAGGAGGGTGAGCAGTTCTTC. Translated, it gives CASSQVEEGEQFF.

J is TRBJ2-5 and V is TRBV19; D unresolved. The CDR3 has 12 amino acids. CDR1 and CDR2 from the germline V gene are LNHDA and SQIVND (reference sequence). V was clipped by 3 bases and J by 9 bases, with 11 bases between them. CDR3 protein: CASSIGARPQYF. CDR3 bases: TGTGCCAGTAGTATCGGTGCCCGTCCCCAGTACTTC.

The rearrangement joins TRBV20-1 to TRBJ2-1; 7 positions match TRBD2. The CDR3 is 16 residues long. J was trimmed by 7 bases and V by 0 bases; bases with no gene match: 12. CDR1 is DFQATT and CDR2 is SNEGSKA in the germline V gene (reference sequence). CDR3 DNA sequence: TGCAGTGCTAGAGATATGGGCGGGAGCTCGGTAAATGAGCAGTTCTTC. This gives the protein CSARDMGGSSVNEQFF.

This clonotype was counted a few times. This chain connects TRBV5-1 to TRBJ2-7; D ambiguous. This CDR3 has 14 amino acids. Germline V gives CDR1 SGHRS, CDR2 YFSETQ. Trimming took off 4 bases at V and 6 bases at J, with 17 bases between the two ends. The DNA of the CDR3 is TGCGCCAGCAGCCAAGGCCCCACTTCCCCCGAGCAGTACTTC. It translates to CASSQGPTSPEQYF.

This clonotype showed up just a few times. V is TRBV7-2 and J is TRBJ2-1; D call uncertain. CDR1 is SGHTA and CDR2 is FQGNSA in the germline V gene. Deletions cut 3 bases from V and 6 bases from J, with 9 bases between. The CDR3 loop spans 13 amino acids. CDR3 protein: CASSFGPINEQFF. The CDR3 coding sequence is TGTGCCAGCAGCTTTGGACCGATCAATGAGCAGTTCTTC.

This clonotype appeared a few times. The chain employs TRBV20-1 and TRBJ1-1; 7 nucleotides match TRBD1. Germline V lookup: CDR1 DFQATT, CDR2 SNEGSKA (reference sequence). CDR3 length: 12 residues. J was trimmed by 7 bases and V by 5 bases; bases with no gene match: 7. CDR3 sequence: CSAVGQANEAFF. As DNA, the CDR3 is TGCAGTGCTGTCGGACAGGCTAATGAAGCTTTCTTT.